This T cell receptor (beta chain) was recovered during a study of cytomegalovirus exposure and HLA in healthy donors. The PCR ran on 60 Vbeta and 13 Jbeta primers. Method: immunoSEQ multiplex PCR; TCRdb's copy keeps in-frame clones and lacks some. The sample has 150,000 to 200,000 clones; more than 75% are singletons. V dropped 2 bases and J dropped 2 bases, with 9 bases sitting between them. This CDR3 has 14 residues. Per the germline V gene, CDR1 is SGHVS and CDR2 is FQNEAQ. Sequences were obtained from PBMCs. This TCR came from a girl between 10 and 17 years old in good health and CMV-seropositive. The chain combines TRBV7-8 with TRBJ1-2; no reliable D call. CDR3 sequence reads: CASSLLMRNYGYTF. Written as DNA, the CDR3 is TGTGCCAGCAGCTTATTAATGAGGAACTATGGCTACACCTTC.